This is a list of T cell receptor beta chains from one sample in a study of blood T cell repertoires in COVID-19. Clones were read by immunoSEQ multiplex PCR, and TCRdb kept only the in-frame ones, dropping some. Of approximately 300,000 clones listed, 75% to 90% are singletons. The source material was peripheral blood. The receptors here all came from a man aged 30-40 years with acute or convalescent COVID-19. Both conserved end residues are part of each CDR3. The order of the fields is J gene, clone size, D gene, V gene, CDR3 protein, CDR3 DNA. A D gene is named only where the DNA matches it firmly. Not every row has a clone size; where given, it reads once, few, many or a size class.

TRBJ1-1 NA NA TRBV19 CASRISQGRTEAFF TGTGCCAGTAGGATCTCTCAGGGGAGAACTGAAGCTTTCTTT
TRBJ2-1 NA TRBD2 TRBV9 CASSVVPGGRPPNEQFF TGTGCCAGCAGCGTAGTGCCCGGCGGGAGGCCTCCCAATGAGCAGTTCTTC
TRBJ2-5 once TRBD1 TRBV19 CASSRPGGETQYF TGTGCCAGTAGTCGCCCAGGGGGAGAGACCCAGTACTTC
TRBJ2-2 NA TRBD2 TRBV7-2 CASSLSSGYTGELFF TGTGCCAGCAGCTTATCTAGCGGATACACCGGGGAGCTGTTTTTT
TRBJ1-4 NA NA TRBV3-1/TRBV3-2 CASSRDRNNEKLFF TGTGCCAGCAGCCGAGACAGAAATAATGAAAAACTGTTTTTT
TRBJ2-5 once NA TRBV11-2 CASDTAPQETQYF TGTGCCAGCGATACAGCTCCCCAAGAGACCCAGTACTTC
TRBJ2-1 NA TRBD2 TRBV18 CASSPLTSGSRGTIEQFF TGTGCCAGCTCACCCCTGACTAGCGGGAGTAGAGGGACAATTGAGCAGTTCTTC
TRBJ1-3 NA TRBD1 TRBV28 CASREGQGFFIGNTIYF TGTGCCAGCAGGGAGGGACAGGGGTTCTTTATCGGAAACACCATATATTTT
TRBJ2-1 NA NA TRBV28 CASTLFPAGSYNEQFF TGTGCCAGCACTCTTTTCCCCGCGGGTAGCTACAATGAGCAGTTCTTC
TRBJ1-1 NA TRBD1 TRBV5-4 CASSSRQGPGTEAFF TGTGCCAGCAGCAGTCGACAGGGCCCGGGGACTGAAGCTTTCTTT
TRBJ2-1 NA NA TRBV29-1 CSVEENSGGAYNEQFF TGCAGCGTTGAAGAAAATAGCGGAGGGGCCTACAATGAGCAGTTCTTC
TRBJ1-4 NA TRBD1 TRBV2 CASSGQGIEKLFF TGTGCCAGCAGTGGACAGGGTATCGAAAAACTGTTTTTT
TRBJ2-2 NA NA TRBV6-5 CASRVGLYTGELFF TGTGCCAGCAGAGTGGGACTCTACACCGGGGAGCTGTTTTTT
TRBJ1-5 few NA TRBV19 CASSIRINQPQHF TGTGCCAGTAGTATCAGGATTAATCAGCCCCAGCATTTT
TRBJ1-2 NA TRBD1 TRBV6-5 CASSYSITGQGYGYTF TGTGCCAGCAGTTACTCGATTACGGGACAGGGCTATGGCTACACCTTC
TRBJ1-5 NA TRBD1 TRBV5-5 CASSLVAGGFEPQHF TGTGCCAGCAGCTTGGTGGCAGGGGGCTTTGAGCCCCAGCATTTT
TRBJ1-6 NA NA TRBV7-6 CASSLDSPNNSPLHF TGTGCCAGCAGCTTAGACAGCCCTAATAATTCACCCCTCCACTTT
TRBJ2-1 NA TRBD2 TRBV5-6 CASSLASGRAYNEQFF TGTGCCAGCAGCTTGGCGAGCGGGAGGGCCTACAATGAGCAGTTCTTC
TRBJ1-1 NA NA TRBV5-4 CASSLDRWNTEAFF TGTGCCAGCAGCCTCGACAGGTGGAACACTGAAGCTTTCTTT
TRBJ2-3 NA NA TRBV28 CASSLPLSLTDTQYF TGTGCCAGCAGTTTACCTCTTTCCCTCACAGATACGCAGTATTTT
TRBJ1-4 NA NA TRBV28 CASTFTAGREKLFF TGTGCCAGCACCTTTACGGCAGGGCGCGAAAAACTGTTTTTT
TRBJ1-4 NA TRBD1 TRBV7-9 CASSSTFGTGFNEKLFF TGTGCCAGCAGCTCAACATTCGGGACAGGGTTCAATGAAAAACTGTTTTTT
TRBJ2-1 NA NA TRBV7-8 CASSLAFRGSYNEQFF TGTGCCAGCAGCTTAGCGTTCCGGGGCTCCTACAATGAGCAGTTCTTC
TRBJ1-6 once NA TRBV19 CASRPNNNSPLHF TGTGCCAGTAGGCCTAATAATAATTCACCCCTCCACTTT